These 29 T cell receptor beta chains originate from one sample sequenced in a study of cytomegalovirus exposure and HLA in healthy donors. The PCR made use of 60 Vbeta and 13 Jbeta primers. The method was immunoSEQ multiplex PCR; TCRdb's version includes in-frame clones alone and lacks a portion of them. The repertoire has 110,000 to 150,000 clones, about four fifths of them found once; the top ten carry less than 3%. The sequenced sample was PBMCs. The receptors come from a woman in her late teens or twenties in good health and CMV-seropositive.

The chain employs TRBV1 and TRBJ1-1. TRBV1 is recorded as a pseudogene. The CDR3 loop spans 14 amino acids. The DNA for the CDR3 is TGCACCAGCAGCCAAGATCTTGGATGGGGAGGAGCTTTCTTT. The encoded protein is CTSSQDLGWGGAFF.

The CDR3 DNA follows: TGTGCCAGCAGCTTGGCGGGTGGGGCGGGGGGGATCTACGAGCAGTACTTC. Its translation: CASSLAGGAGGIYEQYF. The chain employs TRBV5-4 and TRBJ2-7; 9 bases fit TRBD2. The CDR3 contains 17 residues. Trimming cost V 0 bases and J 3 bases; bases outside gene matches: 10. Per germline, CDR1 SGHNT and CDR2 YYREEE (reference sequence).

In this sample, this clone turned up once. V usage is TRBV11-2 and J usage is TRBJ1-3, with a weak D call TRBD1 (6 bases). The V end was cut by 0 bases, the J end by 6 bases, with 18 bases between. Germline CDR1 and CDR2: SGHAT and FQNNGV. This CDR3 has 17 residues. This CDR3 is CASSLELGGQPPNTIYF. The DNA of the CDR3 is TGTGCCAGCAGCTTAGAGTTGGGGGGGCAGCCGCCAAACACCATATATTTT.

Only a few counts were recorded for this clone. This chain links TRBV5-4 with TRBJ1-2, with D hard to call. The CDR3 runs 13 residues. Germline values: CDR1 SGHNT, CDR2 YYREEE (reference sequence). The ends were cut back, 0 bases at V and 4 bases at J, with 7 bases in the middle. In nucleotides, the CDR3 is TGTGCCAGCAGCTTGGAGGCAGGCTATGGCTACACCTTC. This gives the protein CASSLEAGYGYTF.

The chain is built from TRBV5-1 and TRBJ1-3, with 9 bases identical to TRBD1. Germline loops: CDR1 SGHRS, CDR2 YFSETQ. V shed 4 bases, J shed 2 bases, and the junction held 7 bases outside the gene matches. This CDR3 comprises 16 residues. The CDR3 DNA reads as TGCGCCAGCAGCGCAACGGGACAGGGAACTGGAAACACCATATATTTT. It encodes CASSATGQGTGNTIYF. Full variable domain (outside the CDR3, taken from reference TRBV5-1 and TRBJ1-3): KAGVTQTPRYLIKTRGQQVTLSCSPISGHRSVSWYQQTPGQGLQFLFEYFSETQRNKGNFPGRFSGRQFSNSRSEMNVSTLELGDSALYLCASSATGQGTGNTIYFGEGSWLTVV.

This clone was detected a few times. V is TRBV4-3 and J is TRBJ2-5; 8 nucleotides agree with TRBD2. Per the germline V gene, CDR1 is LGHNA and CDR2 is YSLEER. Losses at the gene ends were 4 bases for V and 5 bases for J; bases not matched to a gene: 9. CDR3 length equals 15 residues. The CDR3 DNA reads as TGCGCCAGCAGCCTAAATCGGGGGGGCTATGAGACCCAGTACTTC. The encoded protein is CASSLNRGGYETQYF.

This chain uses TRBV11-2 with TRBJ2-5; TRBD2 aligns across 7 bases. Germline V gives CDR1 SGHAT, CDR2 FQNNGV. V lost 4 bases to trimming and J lost 2 bases; unmatched junction nucleotides: 7. The CDR3 has 15 residues. CDR3 DNA: TGTGCCAGCAGCTCTACCTGGACTAGTCAAGAGACCCAGTACTTC. This translates into CASSSTWTSQETQYF. The full variable domain, in which reference TRBV11-2 and TRBJ2-5 provide the parts outside the CDR3, is EAGVAQSPRYKIIEKRQSVAFWCNPISGHATLYWYQQILGQGPKLLIQFQNNGVVDDSQLPKDRFSAERLKGVDSTLKIQPAKLEDSAVYLCASSSTWTSQETQYFGPGTRLLVL.

The J gene is TRBJ1-6, the V gene TRBV28; 10 bases are shared with TRBD1. After removal of 6 bases from V and 7 bases from J, the junction contained 6 bases not matched to a gene. The germline V gene has CDR1 MDHEN and CDR2 SYDVKM. The CDR3 spans 15 residues. CDR3 region: CASSRQGAQNSPLHF. In nucleotides, the CDR3 is TGTGCCAGCAGCCGACAGGGGGCCCAAAATTCACCCCTCCACTTT.

The chain has TRBV20-1 and TRBJ2-3, with unresolved D. In germline, CDR1 is DFQATT, CDR2 SNEGSKA (reference sequence). The V and J ends lost 8 bases and 7 bases respectively, with 10 bases between them. The CDR3 is made up of 10 amino acids. The CDR3 region has the DNA TGCAGTACAACAGTGAATACGCAGTATTTT. Its protein is CSTTVNTQYF.

This chain uses TRBV4-1 with TRBJ2-1, with a tentative D call TRBD1 (6 bases). V gave up 4 bases and J gave up 8 bases, with 12 bases separating them. Germline V lookup: CDR1 MGHRA, CDR2 YSYEKL. The CDR3 runs to 13 residues. The CDR3 loop is CASSPQGYHEQFF. In DNA, the CDR3 is TGCGCCAGCAGCCCCCAGGGGTACCATGAGCAGTTCTTC.

The chain is built from TRBV27 and TRBJ2-7, with 9 bases identical to TRBD1. V trimming: 5 bases; J trimming: 2 bases; junction bases outside the gene matches: 7. Germline-derived CDR1 and CDR2 are MNHEY and SMNVEV (reference sequence). This CDR3 is built from 15 residues. This CDR3 reads CASSGFGTGTYEQYF. CDR3 in DNA: TGTGCCAGCAGTGGTTTCGGGACAGGGACCTACGAGCAGTACTTC.

V gene TRBV11-2 combines with J gene TRBJ2-2, with D perhaps matching TRBD1 (6 bases). CDR3 length: 14 amino acids. V was trimmed by 3 bases and J by 1 base, leaving 6 bases between them. The germline CDR1 and CDR2 sequences are SGHAT and FQNNGV. The CDR3 coding sequence is TGTGCCAGCAGCTTGGACAGGAACACCGGGGAGCTGTTTTTT. Translation: CASSLDRNTGELFF.

A single count supports this clone. The chain links TRBV5-1 to TRBJ2-5; maybe TRBD1 (5 bases). The closer fit of TRBJ2-7 to the DNA end suggests the J call may be wrong. The germline gives CDR1 SGHRS, CDR2 YFSETQ. CDR3 length: 14 amino acids. The CDR3 bases are TGCGCCAGCAGCTCGGACATTGCCTTCGACGAGCAGTACTTC. It codes for CASSSDIAFDEQYF.

The chain links TRBV2 to TRBJ1-1; TRBD1 matches at 10 bases. This CDR3 is 18 amino acids long. Germline V gives CDR1 SNHLY, CDR2 FYNNEI. V was clipped by 7 bases and J by 1 base; unmatched bases: 15. CDR3 loop: CASTTGGRMSGPNTEAFF. CDR3 DNA sequence: TGTGCCAGCACGACAGGGGGCCGGATGTCGGGACCGAACACTGAAGCTTTCTTT.

The sample holds a few counts of this clone. J is TRBJ1-5 and V is TRBV5-1, with D unresolved. Germline lookup yields CDR1 SGHRS and CDR2 YFSETQ. Trimming removed 0 bases from V and 0 bases from J, with 13 bases in between. This CDR3 contains 17 residues. The CDR3 sequence is CASSLVPTGYSNQPQHF. The DNA of the CDR3 is TGCGCCAGCAGCTTGGTACCGACGGGGTATAGCAATCAGCCCCAGCATTTT.

The V and J genes are TRBV18 and TRBJ1-1; TRBD1 might be the D (5 bases). CDR1 is KGHSH, CDR2 LQKENI, per germline. The CDR3 is 13 residues long. Trimming removed 6 bases from V and 4 bases from J, with 12 bases in between. CDR3: CASSSGKSTEAFF. The CDR3 DNA is TGTGCCAGCTCCTCAGGGAAGAGCACTGAAGCTTTCTTT.

The V gene is TRBV9, the J gene TRBJ1-5, with D possibly being TRBD1 (5 bases). The V gene lost 4 bases and the J gene lost 0 bases, with 17 bases spanning the gap. Per germline, CDR1 SGDLS and CDR2 YYNGEE. The CDR3 extends over 17 amino acids. The CDR3 nucleotides read TGTGCCAGCAGCATCGGGACTTTTCCTGATAGCAATCAGCCCCAGCATTTT. Translating gives CASSIGTFPDSNQPQHF.

The V call is TRBV27, the J call TRBJ1-1; D is undetermined. Trimming took 5 bases from V and 7 from J, leaving 14 bases between them. From germline, CDR1 is MNHEY and CDR2 SMNVEV (reference sequence). CDR3 length equals 13 residues. DNA of the CDR3: TGTGCCAGCAGTCACCCGGGAGGCCTTGAAGCTTTCTTT. This gives the protein CASSHPGGLEAFF.

The chain employs TRBV15 and TRBJ1-1, with TRBD1 as a possible D gene (6 bases). The germline V gene encodes CDR1 LNHNV and CDR2 YYDKDF (reference sequence). V lost 8 bases, J lost 1 base, and 14 bases lay in between. The CDR3 length is 14 residues. The CDR3 DNA sequence: TGTGCCACCCCAGGGGAATTTCCGAACACTGAAGCTTTCTTT. Its protein is CATPGEFPNTEAFF.

This sequence joins TRBV6-5 and TRBJ1-5, with TRBD1 matching 10 bases. Trimming cost V 2 bases and J 3 bases; bases outside gene matches: 4. Germline CDR1 MNHEY, CDR2 SVGAGI. The CDR3 sequence is 16 residues long. CDR3 residues: CASSYGDRGPNQPQHF. The CDR3 region has the DNA TGTGCCAGCAGTTACGGGGACAGGGGACCCAATCAGCCCCAGCATTTT.

This clone was recorded once. The chain links TRBV9 to TRBJ2-5, with 11 bases identical to TRBD2. Germline V lookup: CDR1 SGDLS, CDR2 YYNGEE. V was pared by 0 bases and J by 4 bases, with 5 bases of the junction left unmatched. The CDR3 is 16 residues long. This chain's CDR3 is CASSVGTSGRTETQYF. In nucleotides, the CDR3 is TGTGCCAGCAGCGTAGGAACTAGCGGGAGAACAGAGACCCAGTACTTC.

The rearrangement links TRBV7-2 to TRBJ2-5; the match to TRBD2 covers 10 bases. Unmatched junction bases numbered 5, after V lost 2 bases and J lost 5 bases. Germline values: CDR1 SGHTA, CDR2 FQGNSA. This CDR3 has 15 residues. The CDR3 DNA reads TGTGCCAGCAGCTTAAGCGGGGGGGCTCGGGAGACCCAGTACTTC. It codes for CASSLSGGARETQYF.

This chain connects TRBV28 to TRBJ2-7; 7 nucleotides match TRBD2. Germline CDR1 and CDR2: MDHEN and SYDVKM. V lost 7 bases and J lost 3; bases outside the gene matches: 12. This CDR3 has 15 residues. The CDR3 protein is CASIGAGSILYEQYF. DNA of the CDR3: TGTGCCAGCATAGGAGCGGGGAGCATACTCTACGAGCAGTACTTC.

The rearrangement joins TRBV19 to TRBJ2-2, with D unclear. There are 15 residues in the CDR3. Germline values: CDR1 LNHDA, CDR2 SQIVND (reference sequence). The germline V and J ends were trimmed by 7 bases and 4 bases, with 16 bases remaining between them. Here the CDR3 reads CASNFAVVGTGELFF. The CDR3 nucleotides are TGTGCCAGTAACTTTGCGGTGGTCGGCACCGGGGAGCTGTTTTTT. The full variable domain, its missing parts supplied by reference TRBV19 and TRBJ2-2, is DGGITQSPKYLFRKEGQNVTLSCEQNLNHDAMYWYRQDPGQGLRLIYYSQIVNDFQKGDIAEGYSVSREKKESFPLTVTSAQKNPTAFYLCASNFAVVGTGELFFGEGSRLTVL.

This chain connects TRBV28 to TRBJ1-5, with unresolved D. Germline V lookup: CDR1 MDHEN, CDR2 SYDVKM. V was pared by 6 bases and J by 3 bases, with 15 bases between. CDR3 length equals 15 residues. CDR3 in DNA: TGTGCCAGCAGATTACTCGGCGCGGTCAATCAGCCCCAGCATTTT. This translates into CASRLLGAVNQPQHF.

This chain's CDR3 is CASSTGGSEQFF. The CDR3 bases are TGTGCCAGTAGTACGGGGGGGTCTGAGCAGTTCTTC. This chain links TRBV19 with TRBJ2-1; 8 positions agree with TRBD2. The CDR3 is made up of 12 amino acids. Germline V gene lookup returns CDR1 LNHDA and CDR2 SQIVND (reference sequence). V was clipped by 4 bases and J by 9 bases; unmatched bases: 2. Combining the CDR3 with reference TRBV19 and TRBJ2-1 gives the whole variable domain DGGITQSPKYLFRKEGQNVTLSCEQNLNHDAMYWYRQDPGQGLRLIYYSQIVNDFQKGDIAEGYSVSREKKESFPLTVTSAQKNPTAFYLCASSTGGSEQFFGPGTRLTVL.

The chain combines TRBV25-1 with TRBJ2-7; a possible D gene is TRBD1 (6 bases). V was shortened by 6 bases and J by 0 bases, with 12 bases between the two germline ends. Per the germline V gene, CDR1 is MGHDK and CDR2 is SYGVNS. The CDR3 length is 14 residues. The CDR3 nucleotides are TGTGCCAGCAGGGGGACATCTAGCTCCTACGAGCAGTACTTC. Its translation: CASRGTSSSYEQYF.

This chain links TRBV18 with TRBJ1-3; D unclear. The CDR3 is 13 amino acids. Germline loops: CDR1 KGHSH, CDR2 LQKENI. V was cut by 6 bases and J by 4 bases, with 10 bases left in between. The CDR3 nucleotides read TGTGCCAGCTCCTCTCGCCAGGGAAACACCATATATTTT. It translates to CASSSRQGNTIYF.

The gene calls are TRBV7-2 and TRBJ1-2; D may be TRBD1 (6 bases). CDR3 length: 16 amino acids. Trimming cost V 1 base and J 5 bases, with 17 bases left between them. The germline V gene has CDR1 SGHTA and CDR2 FQGNSA. The CDR3 reads CASSLGGGRPDYGYTF. The CDR3 nucleotides read TGTGCCAGCAGCTTAGGCGGGGGGCGCCCGGATTATGGCTACACCTTC.